These T cell receptor beta chains were read from a single sample in a study of blood T cells in healthy people across ages. TCRdb re-derived calls from the 5' RACE reads in MiXCR, one entry per CDR3 protein. The sample contains about 830,000 distinct CDR3 sequences, 55% to 75% of which appear only once. Sequenced input: blood. Receptor source: a man aged 25-45 years in good health. Each CDR3 is given with its conserved first and last residue. The D gene is left open where the match is weak. The listing skips clone size in some rows; elsewhere it reads once, few, many or a size class.

d_call: -
clone_size: few
j_call: TRBJ2-4
v_call: TRBV7-2
cdr3_aa: CASSRRDTAKNIQYF

d_call: TRBD2
clone_size: -
j_call: TRBJ2-5
v_call: TRBV3-1
cdr3_aa: CASSQELAGVTQETQYF

d_call: -
clone_size: -
j_call: TRBJ2-5
v_call: TRBV28
cdr3_aa: CASSLLISIGEQYF

d_call: -
clone_size: -
j_call: TRBJ2-1
v_call: TRBV5-1
cdr3_aa: CASSLAVSPPEWFF

d_call: -
clone_size: few
j_call: TRBJ1-2
v_call: TRBV6-1
cdr3_aa: CASSEGTGYTF

d_call: TRBD1
clone_size: -
j_call: TRBJ2-5
v_call: TRBV20-1
cdr3_aa: CSARMTGDGTQYF

d_call: -
clone_size: once
j_call: TRBJ1-4
v_call: TRBV6-6
cdr3_aa: CASRPNRDPISRLFF

d_call: -
clone_size: -
j_call: TRBJ2-5
v_call: TRBV7-2
cdr3_aa: CASGSWGEQYF

d_call: -
clone_size: -
j_call: TRBJ1-6
v_call: TRBV11-2
cdr3_aa: CASSPNLSDSPLHF

d_call: TRBD2
clone_size: once
j_call: TRBJ2-7
v_call: TRBV7-2
cdr3_aa: CASSKTGTSGVLYF

d_call: -
clone_size: -
j_call: TRBJ1-2
v_call: TRBV6-2/TRBV6-3
cdr3_aa: CANSYPSDNGYTF